The entry that follows covers one T cell receptor beta chain sequence. Its matching antigen is unknown. CDR1 LNHDA and CDR2 SQIVND come from the germline V gene (reference sequence). V was pared by 7 bases and J by 3 bases, with 17 bases between. The CDR3 contains 15 residues. Libraries were prepared by immunoSEQ multiplex PCR; TCRdb keeps only in-frame clonotypes and omits some of them. This table holds tens of thousands of clones, under 90% found once. The data are from a study of T cells in localized non-small cell lung cancer. Findings of the study overall: Heterogeneity stays possible, as sequencing covered only one tumor region.

The clonotype originates from a man aged 40 to 69 with stage I squamous cell lung carcinoma. The rearrangement joins TRBV19 to TRBJ2-3; D possibly corresponds to TRBD1 (6 bases). The sequenced sample was peripheral blood, obtained before any cancer treatment. The CDR3 sequence is CASTPRGQPTDTQYF. The DNA of the CDR3 is TGTGCCAGTACCCCTAGAGGACAGCCGACAGATACGCAGTATTTT.